A selection of T cell receptor beta chains follows, all from one sample in a study of T cell responses to AZD1222 COVID-19 vaccine. TCRdb's table, derived via immunoSEQ multiplex PCR, lists solely in-frame clones and lacks some. The sample comprises roughly 180,000 clones, 85% to 90% of which are singletons, and approximately 0.5% rests with the top ten. The sequencing used peripheral blood, collected on day 0 of AZD1222 vaccination. These receptors were taken from an adult in good health. The CDR3 runs from the conserved cysteine through the conserved F or W. The D gene is left open where the match is weak. Some rows mark clone size as missing; the rest say once, few, many or name a class of expanded clone.

d_call j_call clone_size v_call cdr3_nt cdr3_aa
TRBD1 TRBJ1-1 NA TRBV18 TGTGCCAGCTCACCAGTTGGACAGGGCACTGAAGCTTTCTTT CASSPVGQGTEAFF
TRBD1 TRBJ1-5 NA TRBV6-1 TGTGCCAGCAGTGAACGGTTGGGTTCAGGGGGCTGGCAGCCCCAGCATTTT CASSERLGSGGWQPQHF
NA TRBJ1-1 once TRBV19 TGTGCCAGTAGCTACACGGCTCGGGAAGGTGAAGCTTTCTTT CASSYTAREGEAFF
NA TRBJ1-1 NA TRBV5-1 TGCGCCAGCAGCTATGAAGGACGGATGAACACTGAAGCTTTCTTT CASSYEGRMNTEAFF
NA TRBJ1-6 NA TRBV11-2 TGTGCCAGCAGCTTAGAGACAGGCGAGTCACCCCTCCACTTT CASSLETGESPLHF
TRBD1 TRBJ1-6 NA TRBV5-1 TGCGCCAGCAGCCAGTCCAGACAGGGGGCTTCACCCCTCCACTTT CASSQSRQGASPLHF
NA TRBJ1-2 NA TRBV27 TGTGCCAGCGGCTTCCAACAGGGAAACTATGGCTACACCTTC CASGFQQGNYGYTF
TRBD1 TRBJ1-2 NA TRBV28 TGTGCCAGCAGCCTGACAGGGCCTTACTATGGCTACACCTTC CASSLTGPYYGYTF
NA TRBJ1-6 NA TRBV6-5 TGTGCCAGCAGTTACGAAGGGTCAGCCCTCCACTTT CASSYEGSALHF
TRBD1 TRBJ1-6 NA TRBV20-1 TGCAGTGCTAGTGAGGGGGCTAGCTCCTATAATTCACCCCTCCACTTT CSASEGASSYNSPLHF
NA TRBJ2-5 NA TRBV9 TGTGCCAGCAGCGTAGGGGGAACTTCCCAAGAGACCCAGTACTTC CASSVGGTSQETQYF
NA TRBJ1-2 NA TRBV10-2 TGCGCCAGCAGTCGCGACGATTATGGCTACACCTTC CASSRDDYGYTF
NA TRBJ2-7 NA TRBV25-1 TGTGCCAGCAGTGAAACAAGAGGGGGTGATAACGAGCAGTACTTC CASSETRGGDNEQYF
NA TRBJ2-1 NA TRBV30 TGTGCCTGGAGTGGGGGAGGTGGGGTCTCCTACAATGAGCAGTTCTTC CAWSGGGGVSYNEQFF
TRBD1 TRBJ1-6 NA TRBV28 TGTGCCAGCAGTTCCCCGACAGGGAGGGGGTCACCCCTCCACTTT CASSSPTGRGSPLHF
TRBD1 TRBJ1-1 NA TRBV19 TGTGCCAGTAGTATCCCTCGCGACAGGGCTGAAGCTTTCTTT CASSIPRDRAEAFF
NA TRBJ2-3 NA TRBV2 TGTGCCAGCACCGACCTCACAGATACGCAGTATTTT CASTDLTDTQYF
NA TRBJ1-1 NA TRBV6-6 TGTGCCAGCAGTTACGAGGGGCGCACTGAAGCTTTCTTT CASSYEGRTEAFF
NA TRBJ2-3 NA TRBV20-1 TGCAGTGCTAGGACAGATACGCAGTATTTT CSARTDTQYF
NA TRBJ2-7 NA TRBV7-8 TGTGCCAGCAGCTTAGGTCACAGTTCCTACGAGCAGTACTTC CASSLGHSSYEQYF
NA TRBJ2-5 NA TRBV15 TGTGCCACCAGCAGAGATTTTGGCCAAGAGACCCAGTACTTC CATSRDFGQETQYF
TRBD2 TRBJ2-1 NA TRBV9 TGTGCCAGCAGCCCCCGAGCCGGGACTAGCGGGAGGAATGAGCAGTTCTTC CASSPRAGTSGRNEQFF
TRBD1 TRBJ1-1 NA TRBV6-2/TRBV6-3 TGTGCCAGCAGTTACCCGCTGTACAGGGGGAACACTGAAGCTTTCTTT CASSYPLYRGNTEAFF
TRBD1 TRBJ1-2 NA TRBV19 TGTGCCAGTAGGGGGACAGCGGAGATTACTAACTATGGCTACACCTTC CASRGTAEITNYGYTF
TRBD2 TRBJ2-2 NA TRBV29-1 TGCAGCGTTAGTGCGGGAGGGCTGGGGACCGGGGAGCTGTTTTTT CSVSAGGLGTGELFF
NA TRBJ1-4 NA TRBV28 TGTGCCAGCAGTTTGGGTGAAAAACTGTTTTTT CASSLGEKLFF
NA TRBJ1-5 NA TRBV7-3 TGTGCCAGCAGCTTAAGTAGCAATCAGCCCCAGCATTTT CASSLSSNQPQHF
NA TRBJ2-6 NA TRBV9 TGTGCCAGCAGCGTGACTGGGGCCAACGTCCTGACTTTC CASSVTGANVLTF
NA TRBJ2-5 NA TRBV20-1 TGCAGTGCTAGTGGGGCGGGAGAGACCCAGTACTTC CSASGAGETQYF
NA TRBJ2-7 NA TRBV10-3 TGTGCCATCGACTCCGGCGCCAAGGGGAACTACGAGCAGTACTTC CAIDSGAKGNYEQYF
NA TRBJ1-5 NA TRBV19 TGTGCCAGTAGTATATTGAACAGAGTCGATCAGCCCCAGCATTTT CASSILNRVDQPQHF
NA TRBJ1-4 NA TRBV7-9 TGTGCCAGCAGCCGGACAGATTTTAATGAAAAACTGTTTTTT CASSRTDFNEKLFF
TRBD2 TRBJ2-7 NA TRBV7-2 TGTGCCAGCAGCCCCCAGACTAGCGGGGGACCCTACGAGCAGTACTTC CASSPQTSGGPYEQYF
NA TRBJ1-2 NA TRBV4-3 TGCGCCAGCAGCCAAGATGGGGGCCACTATGGCTACACCTTC CASSQDGGHYGYTF
TRBD1 TRBJ2-7 NA TRBV9 TGTGCCAGCAGCTCCGGACAGGGGGTCCCCTACGAGCAGTACTTC CASSSGQGVPYEQYF
NA TRBJ2-2 few TRBV19 TGTGCCAGTAGTATGATTGGGACCCCCTCAACCGGGGAGCTGTTTTTT CASSMIGTPSTGELFF
NA TRBJ2-1 NA TRBV6-2/TRBV6-3 TGTGCCAGCAGTTACCCTCGGGACTACAATGAGCAGTTCTTC CASSYPRDYNEQFF
NA TRBJ1-2 NA TRBV7-2 TGTGCCAGCAGCTTACCCACCAGGGTTGGCGGCTACACCTTC CASSLPTRVGGYTF